The T cell receptor beta chain under discussion was sequenced for a study of blood T cell repertoires in COVID-19. Trimming left V 1 base short and J 1 base short, with 9 bases between. Germline lookup yields CDR1 MNHNS and CDR2 SASEGT. There are 15 residues in the CDR3. TCRdb keeps only in-frame clones here, not all; method: immunoSEQ multiplex PCR. Of 100,000 or so clones listed, 84% are singletons. The rearrangement uses TRBV6-1 and TRBJ2-3; D is perhaps TRBD2 (5 bases). This clonotype originated in a woman aged 55-69 years with acute or convalescent COVID-19. The sample was peripheral blood. The DNA for the CDR3 is TGTGCCAGCAGTGAAGTCACCGGGGGCACAGATACGCAGTATTTT. As protein: CASSEVTGGTDTQYF.